The 24 T cell receptor beta chains presented below share a single source sample, sequenced in a study of blood T cell repertoires in COVID-19. Produced via immunoSEQ multiplex PCR; TCRdb's table is partial and in-frame only. The data show over 150,000 clones, with about 91% seen just once and 3% to 4% held by the top ten. The specimen was peripheral blood. The receptors here all came from a woman aged 60-70 years who had recovered from COVID-19.

The genes are TRBV7-6 and TRBJ1-3; possibly TRBD1 for D (5 bases). The V and J ends lost 2 bases and 3 bases respectively, with 14 bases between them. Per the germline V gene, CDR1 is SGHVS and CDR2 is FNYEAQ. This CDR3 has 16 amino acids. The CDR3 DNA sequence: TGTGCCAGCAGCTTACGGGTTGGGGCCGGTGGAAACACCATATATTTT. This codes for CASSLRVGAGGNTIYF. Drawing the rest from reference TRBV7-6 and TRBJ1-3, the complete variable domain is GAGVSQSPRYKVTKRGQDVALRCDPISGHVSLYWYRQALGQGPEFLTYFNYEAQQDKSGLPNDRFSAERPEGSISTLTIQRTEQRDSAMYRCASSLRVGAGGNTIYFGEGSWLTVV.

V usage is TRBV5-8 and J usage is TRBJ2-5; possible D gene TRBD1, 8 bases. Germline CDR1 SGHTS, CDR2 YDEGEE. This CDR3 region has 13 residues. Trimming took 7 bases from V and 5 from J, leaving 15 bases between them. CDR3 in amino acids: CASVIQGGETQYF. The CDR3 region has the DNA TGTGCCAGCGTAATACAGGGGGGGGAGACCCAGTACTTC.

The chain combines TRBV28 with TRBJ1-2; 8 bases are shared with TRBD1. The germline gives CDR1 MDHEN, CDR2 SYDVKM. The CDR3 spans 14 residues. V was clipped by 9 bases and J by 4 bases; unmatched bases: 10. CDR3: CASQDWTGIYGYTF. The CDR3 bases are TGTGCCAGTCAAGATTGGACAGGGATCTATGGCTACACCTTC.

The V call is TRBV6-9, the J call TRBJ2-1; 10 bases align to TRBD2. J lost 7 bases, V lost 2 bases, and 8 bases had no gene match. This CDR3 is built from 16 residues. From germline, CDR1 is MNHGY and CDR2 SVAAGI. CDR3 nucleotide sequence: TGTGCCAGCAGTTATGTTCTAGCGGGGGTAAGGAATGAGCAGTTCTTC. Translated, it gives CASSYVLAGVRNEQFF.

The chain employs TRBV10-3 and TRBJ1-2, with D maybe TRBD1 (5 bases). The V and J ends lost 6 bases and 7 bases respectively, with 18 bases between them. Germline loops: CDR1 ENHRY, CDR2 SYGVKD. CDR3 length: 14 residues. Here the CDR3 DNA reads TGTGCCATCAGCGAGAGGGGCGCTTTAAGTGGCTACACCTTC. It encodes CAISERGALSGYTF.

This CDR3 reads CASRGGGNEKLFF. CDR3 bases: TGTGCCAGCAGAGGGGGTGGTAATGAAAAACTGTTTTTT. The chain joins TRBV6-6 to TRBJ1-4; tentatively, D is TRBD1 (6 bases). Deletions cut 6 bases from V and 4 bases from J, with 9 bases between. Germline CDR1 MNHNY, CDR2 SVGAGI (reference sequence). The CDR3 contains 13 residues.

The gene calls are TRBV3-1 (or the pseudogene TRBV3-2) and TRBJ1-1; D possibly corresponds to TRBD1 (5 bases). Trimming removed 5 bases at V and 1 base at J, with 14 bases between. CDR1 and CDR2 (germline): LGHDT, YNNKEL (reference sequence). This CDR3 is 15 amino acids long. In nucleotides, the CDR3 is TGTGCCAGCAGCGATGGGAACAGGCGGAACACTGAAGCTTTCTTT. Translated: CASSDGNRRNTEAFF.

The chain joins TRBV19 to TRBJ2-3, with D possibly TRBD2 on 6 matching bases. This CDR3 has 13 amino acids. V lost 8 bases and J 4 bases, leaving 13 bases between the germline ends. Germline V gene sequence: CDR1 LNHDA, CDR2 SQIVND (reference sequence). The CDR3 here is CASRETDADTQYF. The CDR3 nucleotides are TGTGCCAGTCGGGAGACAGACGCAGATACGCAGTATTTT.

V gene TRBV18 combines with J gene TRBJ2-5; D unresolved. V was trimmed by 3 bases and J by 3 bases, leaving 8 bases between them. CDR3 size: 13 residues. In germline, CDR1 is KGHSH, CDR2 LQKENI. In DNA, the CDR3 is TGTGCCAGCTCACCTCTCCTCGAAGAGACCCAGTACTTC. Translated, it gives CASSPLLEETQYF.

V gene TRBV6-5 combines with J gene TRBJ1-4; no clear D. The CDR3 sequence is 14 residues long. Trimming took off 4 bases at V and 0 bases at J, with 6 bases between the two ends. CDR1 is MNHEY, CDR2 SVGAGI, per germline. Here the CDR3 DNA reads TGTGCCAGCAGTTCACATGCAACTAATGAAAAACTGTTTTTT. This translates into CASSSHATNEKLFF.

V gene TRBV2 combines with J gene TRBJ1-4; D perhaps matches TRBD1 (6 bases). CDR1 and CDR2 (germline): SNHLY, FYNNEI. This CDR3 spans 13 amino acids. The V end was cut by 8 bases, the J end by 5 bases, with 12 bases between. The CDR3, as DNA: TGTGCCAGCGTTACAGGGCCGAATGAAAAACTGTTTTTT. Residues: CASVTGPNEKLFF.

V gene TRBV5-1 combines with J gene TRBJ2-1; 8 bases map to TRBD2. The V gene's germline CDR1 is SGHRS and CDR2 YFSETQ. The junction had 11 bases not matched to a gene; V was cut back by 5 bases and J by 7 bases. The CDR3 consists of 15 residues. The CDR3: CASRSGGTERNEQFF. Written as DNA, the CDR3 is TGCGCCAGCAGAAGCGGGGGCACAGAACGGAATGAGCAGTTCTTC.

This chain connects TRBV7-9 to TRBJ2-3; the match to TRBD2 covers 9 bases. V dropped 1 base and J dropped 6; count of bases not matched to a gene: 5. Germline V gives CDR1 SEHNR, CDR2 FQNEAQ (reference sequence). The CDR3 contains 15 residues. The CDR3: CASSLGAGGIDTQYF. DNA for the CDR3: TGTGCCAGCAGCTTAGGTGCGGGGGGGATTGATACGCAGTATTTT.

This clone appeared once. This sample also contains other DNA sequences that code for the same CDR3. The chain is built from TRBV6-6 and TRBJ2-1; 9 bases agree with TRBD2. The CDR3 is made up of 15 amino acids. J gave up 0 bases and V 6 bases, and 3 bases lay outside the gene matches. CDR1 is MNHNY and CDR2 is SVGAGI in the germline V gene (reference sequence). CDR3 sequence reads: CASRLAGSSYNEQFF. CDR3 sequence (DNA): TGTGCCAGCAGGCTAGCGGGGAGCTCCTACAATGAGCAGTTCTTC.

V is TRBV19 and J is TRBJ2-1; D is possibly TRBD2 (6 bases). The V end was cut by 6 bases, the J end by 12 bases, with 12 bases between. This CDR3 spans 11 amino acids. The V gene's germline CDR1 is LNHDA and CDR2 SQIVND (reference sequence). Written as DNA, the CDR3 is TGTGCCAGTAGGGGGTGGAGGGGGCAGTTCTTC. It specifies CASRGWRGQFF.

The chain links TRBV7-9 to TRBJ2-5, with D hard to call. Between the trimmed V and J ends, which lost 2 bases and 2 bases, there was a span of 6 bases. The CDR3 loop spans 13 amino acids. Germline loops: CDR1 SEHNR, CDR2 FQNEAQ (reference sequence). CDR3 amino acids: CASSLTVQETQYF. The CDR3 DNA reads as TGTGCCAGCAGCTTAACAGTACAAGAGACCCAGTACTTC.

This chain links TRBV9 with TRBJ2-5, with TRBD1 as a possible D gene (5 bases). In germline, CDR1 is SGDLS, CDR2 YYNGEE. The V end was cut by 4 bases, the J end by 4 bases, with 11 bases between. This CDR3 has 13 residues. CDR3 nucleotides: TGTGCCAGCAGCCCCCAGGGCAGAGAGACCCAGTACTTC. Translated: CASSPQGRETQYF.

The CDR3 DNA is TGTGCCAGCTCACCCCGGTCAGGCTCTTATCGCTCACCCCTCCACTTT. Amino acid sequence: CASSPRSGSYRSPLHF. The chain couples TRBV18 to TRBJ1-6; no clear D. The CDR3 runs to 16 residues. Trimming took off 3 bases at V and 10 bases at J, with 19 bases between the two ends. The V gene's germline CDR1 is KGHSH and CDR2 LQKENI. Full variable domain (outside the CDR3, taken from reference TRBV18 and TRBJ1-6): NAGVMQNPRHLVRRRGQEARLRCSPMKGHSHVYWYRQLPEEGLKFMVYLQKENIIDESGMPKERFSAEFPKEGPSILRIQQVVRGDSAAYFCASSPRSGSYRSPLHFGNGTRLTVT.

This clone is a singleton in its sample. The chain uses TRBV4-1 and TRBJ2-7, with 11 positions matching TRBD2. The CDR3 runs to 19 residues. V shed 1 base and J 3 bases; nucleotides not matched to a gene: 14. Germline assignment: CDR1 MGHRA and CDR2 YSYEKL. The CDR3 spells CASSQGFLKLAGESYEQYF. The CDR3 bases are TGCGCCAGCAGCCAAGGATTTCTAAAACTAGCGGGGGAGAGCTACGAGCAGTACTTC.

This chain connects TRBV24-1 to TRBJ2-3, with 7 bases fitting TRBD1. From germline, CDR1 is KGHDR and CDR2 SFDVKD. V gave up 8 bases and J gave up 4 bases; unmatched junction bases: 5. This CDR3 is built from 13 residues. This CDR3 reads CATNRQGADTQYF. As DNA, the CDR3 is TGTGCCACCAACCGACAGGGCGCAGATACGCAGTATTTT.

This clone was seen just once. In the same sample, other DNA sequences code for this CDR3. The chain couples TRBV3-1 (or the pseudogene TRBV3-2) to TRBJ1-1; a weak D match, TRBD1 (5 bases). CDR1 is LGHDT and CDR2 is YNNKEL in the germline V gene (reference sequence). The CDR3 consists of 14 residues. The V end was cut by 1 base, the J end by 2 bases, with 8 bases between. CDR3 in DNA: TGTGCCAGCAGCCAAGCCGGGGGTAACACTGAAGCTTTCTTT. Its translation is CASSQAGGNTEAFF.

The rearrangement links TRBV5-1 to TRBJ2-3, with 9 bases aligning to TRBD1. Germline lookup yields CDR1 SGHRS and CDR2 YFSETQ. The J segment lost 6 bases and the V segment lost 4 bases, leaving 12 bases of the junction unmatched. The CDR3 runs 16 residues. The CDR3 nucleotides are TGCGCCAGCAGCGCCCTCCAGACAGGGGGTTATGATACGCAGTATTTT. Encoded protein: CASSALQTGGYDTQYF.

The gene calls are TRBV5-1 and TRBJ2-1; 7 bases fit TRBD1. The CDR3 length is 14 residues. The ends lost 4 bases at V and 8 bases at J; junction bases unmatched: 9. Germline CDR1 reads SGHRS; CDR2 reads YFSETQ. CDR3 coding DNA: TGCGCCAGCAGCATAGGGACAGTCAGGGATGAGCAGTTCTTC. It translates to CASSIGTVRDEQFF.

This chain links TRBV6-4 with TRBJ2-2; D possibly corresponds to TRBD1 (6 bases). The CDR3 is 14 amino acids. Germline V gives CDR1 MRHNA, CDR2 SNTAGT. V lost 4 bases and J 0 bases, leaving 6 bases between the germline ends. The CDR3 reads CASSGQANTGELFF. CDR3 DNA: TGTGCCAGCAGTGGACAGGCGAACACCGGGGAGCTGTTTTTT.